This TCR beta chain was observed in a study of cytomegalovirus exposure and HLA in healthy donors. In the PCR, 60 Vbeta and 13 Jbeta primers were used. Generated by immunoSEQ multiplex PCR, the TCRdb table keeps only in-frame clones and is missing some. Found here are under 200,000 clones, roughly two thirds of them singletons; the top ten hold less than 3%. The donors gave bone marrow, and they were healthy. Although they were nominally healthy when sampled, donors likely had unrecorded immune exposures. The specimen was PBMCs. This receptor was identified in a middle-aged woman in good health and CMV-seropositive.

The CDR3 reads CASSLVTGDWDTQYF. Here the CDR3 DNA reads TGTGCCAGCAGCTTAGTTACGGGAGATTGGGATACGCAGTATTTT. The chain couples TRBV7-2 to TRBJ2-3; a weak D match, TRBD2 (6 bases). The V gene's germline CDR1 is SGHTA and CDR2 FQGNSA. CDR3 size: 15 residues. The V end lost 1 base, the J end lost 6 bases, and 14 bases lay between the germline ends.